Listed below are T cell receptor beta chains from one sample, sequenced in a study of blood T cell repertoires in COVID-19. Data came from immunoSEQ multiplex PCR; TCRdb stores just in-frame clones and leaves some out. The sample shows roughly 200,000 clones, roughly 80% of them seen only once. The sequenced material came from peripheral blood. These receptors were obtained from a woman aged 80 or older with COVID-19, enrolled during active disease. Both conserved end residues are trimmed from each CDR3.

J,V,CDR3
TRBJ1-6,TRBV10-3,AITRQVDSPLH
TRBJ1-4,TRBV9,ASSDRGQATNEKLF
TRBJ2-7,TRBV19,ASSEQGANEQY
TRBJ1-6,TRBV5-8,ASSDRRNSPLH
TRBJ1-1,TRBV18,ASSPLGPGGIGNTEAF
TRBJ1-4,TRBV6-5,ASRGQSYEKLF
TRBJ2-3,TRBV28,ASSLSGVDTQY
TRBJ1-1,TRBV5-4,ASRKNSGTGFTEAF
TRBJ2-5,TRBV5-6,ASSREDRAQETQY
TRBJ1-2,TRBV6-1,ASSETGRGAGYT
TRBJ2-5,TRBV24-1,ATSLAGGLETQY
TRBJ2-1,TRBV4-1,ASSRTGVGSYNEQF
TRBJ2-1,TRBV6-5,ASREYNEQF
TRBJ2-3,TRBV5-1,ASSFPGQGGDTQY
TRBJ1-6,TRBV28,ASSLQVPSSPLH
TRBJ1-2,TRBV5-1,ARSLVGQGAREGGYT
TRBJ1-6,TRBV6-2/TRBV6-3,ASSYLPGHPLSSYNSPLH
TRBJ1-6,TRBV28,ASIGGNSPLH
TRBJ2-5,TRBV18,ASSRSGVETQY
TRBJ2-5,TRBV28,ASNSGGQETQY
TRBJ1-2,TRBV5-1,ASSLGDITNYGYT
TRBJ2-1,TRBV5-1,ASSLAGLANNEQF
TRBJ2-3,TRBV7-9,ASGSWGRGDTDTQY
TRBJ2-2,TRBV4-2,ASSQDRVPGEPF
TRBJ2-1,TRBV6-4,ASSDSSSRANEQF
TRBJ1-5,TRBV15,ATSRDWGDPSANSNQPQH
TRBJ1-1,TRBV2,ASSSNLNTEAF
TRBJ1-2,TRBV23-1,ASSHEAEFLNYGYT
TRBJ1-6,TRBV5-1,ASSSGQGASPLH
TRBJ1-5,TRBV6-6,ASSYSAGDNQPQH
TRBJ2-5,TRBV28,ASSLGQQGGTQY
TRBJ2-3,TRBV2,ASSEHLSGGG
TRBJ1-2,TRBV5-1,ASSLGGGENYGYT
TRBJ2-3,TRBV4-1,ASSQDLTSGGSSTDTQY
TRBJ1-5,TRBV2,ASREQVGGNQPQH
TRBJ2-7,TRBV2,ASEYTGGRPYEQY
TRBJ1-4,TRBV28,ASRQGGEKLF
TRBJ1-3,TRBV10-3,ATTQGQSGNTIY
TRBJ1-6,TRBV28,ASSLSGVSYNSPLH
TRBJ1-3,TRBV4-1,ASSQIDRIVSGNTIY
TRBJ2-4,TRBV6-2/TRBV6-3,ASSYRGQGYKNIQY
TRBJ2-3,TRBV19,ASSKFRDNTDTQY
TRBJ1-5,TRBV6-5,ASSRTGEGNQPQH